The present entry profiles one T cell receptor (beta chain) with its context. Antigen: not known. Use of 60 Vbeta and 13 Jbeta primers characterized the PCR. TCRdb's copy holds only in-frame clones and misses some; the assay was immunoSEQ multiplex PCR. In the table there are roughly 150,000 clones, roughly 81% of which are singletons. The sample is drawn from a study of cytomegalovirus exposure and HLA in healthy donors. Whole-study results and caveats: Trimming of TCR beta V- and J-genes showed a link, identified in a later analysis, to a missense DCLRE1C variant. Evidence from a later analysis indicated that most CMV-associated TCR beta chains looked HLA-restricted. Some V segments, TRBV6-2 and TRBV6-3 among them, were indistinguishable and were therefore excluded.

Donors likely had unrecorded immune exposures despite being nominally healthy when sampled. Germline CDR1 and CDR2: MNHNS and SASEGT. The CDR3 covers 15 residues. V was pared by 3 bases and J by 1 base, with 5 bases of the junction left unmatched. Sequenced input: PBMCs. The clonotype originates from a man under 40 in good health and CMV-seropositive. The rearrangement uses TRBV6-1 and TRBJ2-5, with TRBD2 matching 7 bases. The CDR3 reads CASSDVTSPQETQYF. DNA for the CDR3: TGTGCCAGCAGTGATGTGACTAGCCCCCAAGAGACCCAGTACTTC.